A single sample gave rise to the 22 T cell receptor beta chains below, sequenced in a study of blood T cell repertoires in COVID-19 (dated by TCRdb to 2018 to 2021). The library relied on the immunoSEQ multiplex PCR assay. The table was pulled from immuneACCESS by TCRdb, which kept in-frame rearrangements only. Such tables lose some clones; where checked, under half of the loss comes from unresolved V genes, and the rest has no known cause. In all, the sample holds about 170,000 clones, and roughly 83% of those were seen once. 4.4% of the sample is in the top ten clones. Sequencing used PBMCs or T cells enriched from blood (not recorded which). These receptor sequences come from a woman between 45 and 60 years old who had recovered from COVID-19.

The V call is TRBV5-8, the J call TRBJ1-1; 7 positions agree with TRBD1. CDR1 SGHTS and CDR2 YDEGEE come from the germline V gene. V was clipped by 9 bases and J by 5 bases; unmatched bases: 7. The CDR3 sequence is 12 residues long. DNA for the CDR3: TGTGCCATGAAGAGGGGGCATACTGAAGCTTTCTTT. Translated, it gives CAMKRGHTEAFF.

The chain joins TRBV28 to TRBJ1-4, with 7 nucleotides matching TRBD1. Trimming at V came to 6 bases and at J to 8 bases, leaving 9 bases not matched to a gene. The V gene's germline CDR1 is MDHEN and CDR2 SYDVKM. There are 14 residues in the CDR3. The CDR3, as DNA: TGTGCCAGCAGCTCAGGACAGGAAGGAGAAAAACTGTTTTTT. It specifies CASSSGQEGEKLFF.

V gene TRBV12-2 combines with J gene TRBJ2-5; the D segment call TRBD2 is taken from the table without a DNA check. TRBV12-2 is described as a pseudogene. The length of the CDR3 is 19 residues. CDR3 amino acids: CASRLTAGGLRSCQETQYF. The CDR3 bases are TGTGCAAGTCGCCTTACAGCGGGAGGCCTACGTAGTTGTCAAGAGACCCAGTACTTC.

The chain is built from TRBV9 and TRBJ2-1; 13 bases fit TRBD2. The CDR3 is made up of 18 amino acids. Germline V gives CDR1 SGDLS, CDR2 YYNGEE. Germline trimming cut 3 bases from V and 2 bases from J; bases unmatched to any gene: 8. This CDR3 reads CASSGGTSGTTAYNEQFF. Written as DNA, the CDR3 is TGTGCCAGCAGCGGGGGGACTAGCGGGACCACTGCCTACAATGAGCAGTTCTTC.

The chain's CDR3 is CASSTVPNFLYGYTF. The CDR3 nucleotides read TGTGCCAGTAGTACGGTCCCCAACTTCCTCTATGGCTACACCTTC. The genes are TRBV19 and TRBJ1-2; D not resolved. V lost 4 bases to trimming and J lost 4 bases, with 16 bases between them. The length of the CDR3 is 15 residues. Germline CDR1 and CDR2: LNHDA and SQIVND (reference sequence).

The chain employs TRBV3-1 (or the pseudogene TRBV3-2) and TRBJ2-3; TRBD2 agrees at 8 bases. V lost 1 base to trimming and J lost 0 bases; unmatched junction nucleotides: 9. Per germline, CDR1 LGHDT and CDR2 YNNKEL (reference sequence). The CDR3 is 18 amino acids. DNA of the CDR3: TGTGCCAGCAGCCAAGCCGCTCCTAGCGGGTCTAGCACAGATACGCAGTATTTT. This translates into CASSQAAPSGSSTDTQYF.

This sequence joins TRBV7-9 and TRBJ2-3, with a weak D call TRBD1 (6 bases). The CDR3 is 16 residues long. V was cut by 0 bases and J by 0 bases, with 10 bases left in between. Looked up from germline, CDR1 is SEHNR and CDR2 is FQNEAQ (reference sequence). CDR3 DNA: TGTGCCAGCAGCTTAGCGTCCGGGACAAGCACAGATACGCAGTATTTT. Protein sequence: CASSLASGTSTDTQYF.

J is TRBJ2-6 and V is TRBV25-1; D may be TRBD1 (6 bases). The CDR3 is 18 residues long. V was cut by 9 bases and J by 4 bases, with 25 bases left in between. In germline, CDR1 is MGHDK, CDR2 SYGVNS. The CDR3 sequence is CARLVGQIVPCGANVLTF. Written as DNA, the CDR3 is TGTGCCAGGCTCGTTGGACAGATAGTCCCTTGCGGGGCCAACGTCCTGACTTTC. Drawing the rest from reference TRBV25-1 and TRBJ2-6, the complete variable domain is EADIYQTPRYLVIGTGKKITLECSQTMGHDKMYWYQQDPGMELHLIHYSYGVNSTEKGDLSSESTVSRIRTEHFPLTLESARPSHTSQYLCARLVGQIVPCGANVLTFGAGSRLTVL.

V gene TRBV7-9 combines with J gene TRBJ1-1, with 7 bases identical to TRBD1. The V segment lost 0 bases and the J segment 7 bases; nucleotides outside the gene matches: 8. This CDR3 contains 15 residues. Looked up from germline, CDR1 is SEHNR and CDR2 is FQNEAQ (reference sequence). CDR3 region: CASSLAGGASGEAFF. The CDR3 DNA is TGTGCCAGCAGCTTAGCAGGGGGCGCATCAGGTGAAGCTTTCTTT.

V is TRBV12-3 or TRBV12-4 and J is TRBJ2-3; maybe TRBD2 (6 bases). The CDR3 runs to 12 residues. V was trimmed by 11 bases and J by 1 base, leaving 10 bases between them. The CDR3 is CAAASGTDTQYF. As DNA, the CDR3 is TGTGCCGCCGCTAGCGGCACAGATACGCAGTATTTT.

The sample holds one count of this clone. This chain links TRBV4-1 with TRBJ2-3; TRBD2 aligns across 8 bases. The trim removed 3 bases at V and 1 base at J, leaving 6 bases unmatched. The CDR3 has 16 residues. The germline CDR1 and CDR2 sequences are MGHRA and YSYEKL. The CDR3 loop is CASSQRLAQGTDTQYF. CDR3 nucleotides: TGCGCCAGCAGCCAGAGACTAGCGCAGGGCACAGATACGCAGTATTTT.

Written as DNA, the CDR3 is TGTGCCAGCCAACGCCGTAGCACTACCTCTAACTATGGCTACACCTTC. Translating gives CASQRRSTTSNYGYTF. The chain has TRBV2 and TRBJ1-2; D uncertain. Trimming removed 8 bases from V and 0 bases from J, with 19 bases in between. The CDR3 covers 16 residues. CDR1 SNHLY and CDR2 FYNNEI come from the germline V gene.

This clone was seen a handful of times. J is TRBJ1-5 and V is TRBV5-6, with D possibly TRBD1 on 5 matching bases. The CDR3 runs to 16 residues. Looked up from germline, CDR1 is SGHDT and CDR2 is YYEEEE. The ends were cut back, 4 bases at V and 0 bases at J, with 14 bases in the middle. CDR3 in amino acids: CASSMGRAYSNQPQHF. For the CDR3, the DNA is TGTGCCAGCAGCATGGGGCGGGCTTATAGCAATCAGCCCCAGCATTTT.

The J gene is TRBJ2-2, the V gene TRBV20-1, with TRBD1 identical over 9 bases. This CDR3 comprises 15 residues. Trimming at V came to 3 bases and at J to 0 bases, leaving 2 bases not matched to a gene. Germline CDR1 and CDR2: DFQATT and SNEGSKA (reference sequence). The CDR3 loop is CSASRQGANTGELFF. The CDR3 DNA reads as TGCAGTGCTAGTCGACAGGGGGCGAACACCGGGGAGCTGTTTTTT.

The rearrangement uses TRBV28 and TRBJ2-1; D remains ambiguous. There are 11 residues in the CDR3. The germline V and J ends were trimmed by 3 bases and 8 bases, with 5 bases remaining between them. In germline, CDR1 is MDHEN, CDR2 SYDVKM. CDR3 sequence reads: CASSFRDEQFF. DNA of the CDR3: TGTGCCAGCAGTTTCCGCGATGAGCAGTTCTTC.

This clone was counted between two and nine times. This chain links TRBV27 with TRBJ2-3; 9 bases map to TRBD2. The junction had 8 bases not matched to a gene; V was cut back by 4 bases and J by 0 bases. Germline loops: CDR1 MNHEY, CDR2 SMNVEV (reference sequence). The CDR3 runs to 17 residues. The CDR3 nucleotides are TGTGCCAGCAGTTCGACTAGCGGATTGACTAGCACAGATACGCAGTATTTT. The encoded protein is CASSSTSGLTSTDTQYF.

The CDR3 reads CASSISGRSGYNEQFF. The CDR3 nucleotides are TGTGCCAGCAGCATTAGCGGGAGAAGTGGGTACAATGAGCAGTTCTTC. The rearrangement links TRBV5-5 to TRBJ2-1, with 9 bases identical to TRBD2. Germline values: CDR1 SGHKS, CDR2 YYEKEE (reference sequence). V lost 4 bases and J lost 4; bases outside the gene matches: 9. This CDR3 region has 16 residues.

Only a few counts were recorded for this clone. The V call is TRBV6-2 or TRBV6-3, the J call TRBJ1-5; D is uncertain. Trimming removed 2 bases from V and 7 bases from J, with 9 bases in between. The CDR3 spans 13 residues. In germline, CDR1 is MNHEY, CDR2 SVGEGT. CDR3 loop: CASSYGQRQPQHF. The CDR3 nucleotides read TGTGCCAGCAGTTACGGGCAGCGGCAGCCCCAGCATTTT.

This clone was detected once. In DNA form, the CDR3 reads TGTGCCAGCACCCCCGTTGGCGGCTTTACTGGGGCCAACGTCCTGACTTTC. This translates into CASTPVGGFTGANVLTF. The genes are TRBV28 and TRBJ2-6; no reliable D call. Between the trimmed V and J ends, which lost 7 bases and 2 bases, there was a span of 18 bases. CDR1 is MDHEN and CDR2 is SYDVKM in the germline V gene. The CDR3 sequence is 17 residues long.

This chain uses TRBV7-8 with TRBJ1-5, with 10 nucleotides matching TRBD1. With V trimmed by 0 bases and J by 7 bases, 3 bases remained unmatched. Germline CDR1 SGHVS, CDR2 FQNEAQ. The CDR3 has 15 residues. The CDR3 here is CASSLAGQGGQPQHF. The DNA for the CDR3 is TGTGCCAGCAGCTTAGCCGGACAGGGGGGACAGCCCCAGCATTTT.

The chain couples TRBV19 to TRBJ2-2; 7 bases fit TRBD1. CDR1 and CDR2 (germline): LNHDA, SQIVND (reference sequence). This CDR3 has 17 residues. After removal of 1 base from V and 0 bases from J, the junction contained 5 bases not matched to a gene. CDR3 DNA: TGTGCCAGTAGTATAGGAGGGACAGTTACGAACACCGGGGAGCTGTTTTTT. It is translated as CASSIGGTVTNTGELFF.

The gene calls are TRBV6-4 and TRBJ1-4; D perhaps matches TRBD1 (6 bases). Trimming pared 6 bases from V and 7 bases from J, leaving 18 bases between. The CDR3 has 15 amino acids. CDR1 and CDR2 from the germline V gene are MRHNA and SNTAGT. The CDR3 region is CASSGSGARGEKLFF. In nucleotides, the CDR3 is TGTGCCAGCAGCGGATCAGGGGCCCGGGGTGAAAAACTGTTTTTT.